This TCR beta chain was captured by sequencing in a study of sequential checkpoint blockade in melanoma. Only in-frame clones appear in the TCRdb table, and some are missing; sequencing was by immunoSEQ multiplex PCR. This table holds 30,000 to 40,000 clones, over 75% found once. Documented treatment: randomized to nivolumab then ipilimumab (arm A) or the reverse (arm B). PBMC sorting kept live CD3+CD8+ cells without CD19 or CD56. Trimming took off 3 bases at V and 4 bases at J, with 5 bases between the two ends. The germline V gene encodes CDR1 SGDLS and CDR2 YYNGEE. The CDR3 is made up of 12 amino acids.

Sequenced here: CD8+ T cells sorted from blood (inferred from file names), sampled from a patient given nivolumab and ipilimumab in sequence. This receptor was identified in a human donor with melanoma. The chain combines TRBV9 with TRBJ1-3; D is uncertain. CDR3 amino acids: CASSALGNTIYF. DNA for the CDR3: TGTGCCAGCAGCGCTTTGGGAAACACCATATATTTT.